The 19 T cell receptor beta chains below all came from one sample that was sequenced in a study of naive and memory T cell subsets. Two oligonucleotides, mixed equimolar, formed the beta constant-region primer covering TRBC1 and TRBC2. TCRdb passed the UMI-ligation and nested PCR reads through MiXCR, listing each CDR3 protein once. The sample comprises 77,000 or so distinct CDR3 sequences, around 13% of which are singletons, and 0.9% to 0.95% rests with the top ten. Sequenced sample: central memory CD4+ T cells from blood. Every receptor here comes from a human donor in good health.

In this sample, this clonotype turned up a few times. CDR3 protein: CSARGPQATDTQYF. The CDR3 DNA follows: TGCAGTGCTAGAGGTCCCCAGGCCACAGATACGCAGTATTTT. This chain joins TRBV20-1 and TRBJ2-3; D unclear. The CDR3 extends over 14 amino acids. Looked up from germline, CDR1 is DFQATT and CDR2 is SNEGSKA (reference sequence). The V end lost 1 base, the J end lost 2 bases, and 10 bases lay between the germline ends.

CDR3 bases: TGTGCCAGCAGTGAGACCAGACAGGGAACGATAATGAACACTGAAGCTTTCTTT. As protein: CASSETRQGTIMNTEAFF. The V gene is TRBV2, the J gene TRBJ1-1, with TRBD1 matching 7 bases. The V segment lost 3 bases and the J segment 0 bases; nucleotides outside the gene matches: 13. The CDR3 is made up of 18 amino acids. The germline CDR1 and CDR2 sequences are SNHLY and FYNNEI.

The V and J genes are TRBV7-3 and TRBJ2-2; no definite D call. The V gene's germline CDR1 is SGHTA and CDR2 FQGTGA. V gave up 5 bases and J gave up 5 bases, with 12 bases separating them. The CDR3 extends over 14 amino acids. The CDR3 nucleotides read TGTGCCAGCAGCAAGGGCGGATCAACCGGGGAGCTGTTTTTT. Encoded protein: CASSKGGSTGELFF.

J is TRBJ1-1 and V is TRBV11-2; D remains unclear. Trimming cost V 6 bases and J 3 bases, with 17 bases left between them. This CDR3 contains 15 residues. Germline loops: CDR1 SGHAT, CDR2 FQNNGV. CDR3 sequence: CASRMTRSDYTEAFF. Written as DNA, the CDR3 is TGTGCCAGCAGGATGACACGGAGTGACTACACTGAAGCTTTCTTT.

This clonotype was seen more than once but under ten times. The chain combines TRBV7-2 with TRBJ1-5; D remains unclear. This CDR3 is 16 amino acids long. The V and J ends lost 2 bases and 1 base respectively, with 12 bases between them. Germline V gives CDR1 SGHTA, CDR2 FQGNSA. CDR3 sequence: CASSLNVGGSNQPQHF. For the CDR3, the DNA is TGTGCCAGCAGCTTAAACGTGGGAGGAAGCAATCAGCCCCAGCATTTT.

V is TRBV24-1 and J is TRBJ2-3, with D tentatively TRBD1 (6 bases). Trimming pared 3 bases from V and 5 bases from J, leaving 14 bases between. The CDR3 consists of 15 residues. CDR1 and CDR2 (germline): KGHDR, SFDVKD. CDR3 protein: CATSDPRTAGDTQYF. In DNA, the CDR3 is TGTGCCACCAGTGATCCGAGGACAGCCGGAGATACGCAGTATTTT.

This clonotype was counted at least ten times. CDR3 in amino acids: CSASGGHGSHRSYEQYF. The CDR3 nucleotides read TGCAGTGCTTCCGGAGGCCACGGGTCCCACCGATCCTACGAGCAGTACTTC. The chain carries TRBV20-1 and TRBJ2-7, with D maybe TRBD2 (5 bases). The CDR3 is 17 amino acids. V lost 5 bases to trimming and J lost 1 base, with 24 bases between them. Germline V gives CDR1 DFQATT, CDR2 SNEGSKA (reference sequence).

This clonotype was picked up a small number of times. The chain joins TRBV13 to TRBJ1-1, with 7 nucleotides matching TRBD1. The trim removed 5 bases at V and 5 bases at J, leaving 8 bases unmatched. The germline CDR1 and CDR2 sequences are PRHDT and FYEKMQ (reference sequence). This CDR3 is 14 amino acids long. In nucleotides, the CDR3 is TGTGCCAGCAGCATAAGACAGGGTCAGACTGAAGCTTTCTTT. Translation gives CASSIRQGQTEAFF.

The gene calls are TRBV3-1 and TRBJ1-1; D call uncertain. The V end lost 6 bases, the J end lost 2 bases, and 10 bases lay between the germline ends. This CDR3 is 13 amino acids long. Germline V gene data show CDR1 as LGHDT and CDR2 as YNNKEL (reference sequence). In nucleotides, the CDR3 is TGTGCCAGCAGTCGAAGGGATAACACTGAAGCTTTCTTT. Its protein is CASSRRDNTEAFF. The full variable domain, in which reference TRBV3-1 and TRBJ1-1 provide the parts outside the CDR3, is DTAVSQTPKYLVTQMGNDKSIKCEQNLGHDTMYWYKQDSKKFLKIMFSYNNKELIINETVPNRFSPKSPDKAHLNLHINSLELGDSAVYFCASSRRDNTEAFFGQGTRLTVV.

This clonotype was seen at least ten times. CDR3 coding DNA: TGTGCCAGCAACCGACGGGGCTTGGATTCGTCCGGGGAGCTGTTTTTT. As protein: CASNRRGLDSSGELFF. The chain employs TRBV7-2 and TRBJ2-2; D tentatively fits TRBD1 or TRBD2 (5 bases each). This CDR3 is built from 16 residues. The germline CDR1 and CDR2 sequences are SGHTA and FQGNSA. V lost 7 bases and J lost 6, with 21 bases in between.

This clonotype was found many times. The chain uses TRBV4-2 and TRBJ2-2; 7 nucleotides agree with TRBD1. The V segment lost 10 bases and the J segment 2 bases; nucleotides outside the gene matches: 4. CDR1 and CDR2 from the germline V gene are LGHNA and YNFKEQ. The CDR3 consists of 13 residues. CDR3 amino acids: CATRDSNTGELFF. CDR3 nucleotide sequence: TGTGCCACACGGGACAGTAACACCGGGGAGCTGTTTTTT.

The rearrangement links TRBV5-1 to TRBJ2-3; no clear D. V lost 0 bases and J lost 6, with 8 bases in between. The germline gives CDR1 SGHRS, CDR2 YFSETQ. This CDR3 region has 13 residues. The CDR3 coding sequence is TGCGCCAGCAGCTTGGAGACCCTGGATACGCAGTATTTT. Translated: CASSLETLDTQYF.

This clonotype has at least ten counts. The V and J genes are TRBV20-1 and TRBJ2-2; the D gene is possibly TRBD2 (5 bases). CDR3 length equals 12 residues. The germline gives CDR1 DFQATT, CDR2 SNEGSKA (reference sequence). The V end was cut by 5 bases, the J end by 5 bases, with 9 bases between. CDR3 nucleotides: TGCAGTGCTCGGGATGAAACCGGGGAGCTGTTTTTT. Protein product: CSARDETGELFF.

This clonotype has a count of ten or more. V is TRBV29-1 and J is TRBJ2-5; D is unclear. Trimming pared 4 bases from V and 5 bases from J, leaving 11 bases between. Germline CDR1 and CDR2: SQVTM and ANQGSEA. The CDR3 loop spans 12 amino acids. CDR3 in amino acids: CSVGGGMETQYF. The CDR3 nucleotides read TGCAGCGTTGGAGGTGGGATGGAGACCCAGTACTTC.

This clonotype was observed a few times. The V call is TRBV28, the J call TRBJ1-3, with D possibly matching TRBD1 (5 bases). The CDR3 has 16 amino acids. From germline, CDR1 is MDHEN and CDR2 SYDVKM. V lost 6 bases, J lost 0 bases, and 15 bases lay in between. CDR3 sequence reads: CASSPPGQISGNTIYF. The CDR3 DNA reads TGTGCCAGCAGCCCCCCTGGACAAATCTCTGGAAACACCATATATTTT. Full variable domain (rest looked up from reference TRBV28 and TRBJ1-3): DVKVTQSSRYLVKRTGEKVFLECVQDMDHENMFWYRQDPGLGLRLIYFSYDVKMKEKGDIPEGYSVSREKKERFSLILESASTNQTSMYLCASSPPGQISGNTIYFGEGSWLTVV.

This clonotype was seen more than once but under ten times. The genes are TRBV28 and TRBJ1-2; maybe TRBD1 (5 bases). The V gene lost 3 bases and the J gene lost 0 bases, with 5 bases spanning the gap. This CDR3 spans 13 amino acids. The germline V gene encodes CDR1 MDHEN and CDR2 SYDVKM. The CDR3 sequence: CASSLTANYGYTF. The CDR3 DNA sequence: TGTGCCAGCAGTTTGACAGCTAACTATGGCTACACCTTC.

The chain uses TRBV29-1 and TRBJ1-6, with D possibly TRBD1 on 5 matching bases. The germline V gene has CDR1 SQVTM and CDR2 ANQGSEA. Trimming shortened V by 1 base and J by 0 bases, and 19 bases separated the two germline ends. This CDR3 has 19 residues. The CDR3 coding sequence is TGCAGCGTTGAAGTACGGGCAGGGTTGGTGAGCTCCTATAATTCACCCCTCCACTTT. It codes for CSVEVRAGLVSSYNSPLHF.

The chain carries TRBV6-1 and TRBJ1-5, with 9 bases matching TRBD1. CDR3 length equals 15 residues. Trimming cost V 6 bases and J 11 bases; bases outside gene matches: 14. Germline CDR1 and CDR2: MNHNS and SASEGT. The CDR3 bases are TGTGCCAGCAGGACAGGGGGTAGTGAGTCGAGGGCCCAGCATTTT. This codes for CASRTGGSESRAQHF.

This clonotype was recorded at least ten times. V is TRBV6-2 or TRBV6-3 and J is TRBJ2-7; 10 bases agree with TRBD2. The CDR3 runs 17 residues. Germline-derived CDR1 and CDR2 are MNHEY and SVGEGT. J gave up 7 bases and V 0 bases, and 12 bases lay outside the gene matches. CDR3 nucleotide sequence: TGTGCCAGCAGTTACTCGACTTGGGCTAGCGGGAGTGAGGAGCAGTACTTC. Protein sequence: CASSYSTWASGSEEQYF.